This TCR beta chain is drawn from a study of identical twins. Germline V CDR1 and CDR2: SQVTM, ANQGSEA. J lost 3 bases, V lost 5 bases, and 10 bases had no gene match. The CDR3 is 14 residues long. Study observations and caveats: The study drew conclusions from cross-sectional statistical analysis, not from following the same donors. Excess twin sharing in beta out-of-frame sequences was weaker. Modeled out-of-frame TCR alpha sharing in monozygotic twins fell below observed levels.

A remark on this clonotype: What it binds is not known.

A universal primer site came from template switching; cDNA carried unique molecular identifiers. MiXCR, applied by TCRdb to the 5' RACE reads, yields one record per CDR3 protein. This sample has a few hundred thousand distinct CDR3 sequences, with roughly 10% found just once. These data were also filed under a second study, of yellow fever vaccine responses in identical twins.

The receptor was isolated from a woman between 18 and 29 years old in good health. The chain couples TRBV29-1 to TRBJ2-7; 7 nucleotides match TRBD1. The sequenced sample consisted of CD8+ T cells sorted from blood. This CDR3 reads CSVPGQLIFYEQYF. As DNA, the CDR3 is TGCAGCGTTCCGGGACAGCTCATTTTCTACGAGCAGTACTTC.